One T cell receptor beta chain is described in this entry. This clone showed up just once. This clone's antigen is unknown. The input lacks base qualities; no much larger clone sits a single base away. These data originate in a study of blood T cell repertoires in COVID-19 (dated by TCRdb to 2020 to 2022). Notes on the research overall: Samples from collaborators originated in the United States, Italy and Spain and spanned both the acute and convalescent phases of COVID-19. The prospective study material was composed of cDNA or gDNA derived from T cells, B-cell-depleted T cells, or PBMCs. The dataset comprised deeply sampled blood TCRbeta repertoires from subjects exposed to, actively infected with, or recovered from COVID-19. A freely available public database, intended as a resource for researchers studying the immune response to SARS-CoV-2, is where the repertoires were released. The samples were drawn from the first 160 participants of the ongoing ImmuneRACE study and from 1,254 subjects provided by 6 global collaborators. Sample metadata almost always included a de-identified subject ID, COVID-19 status, age in years and sex. Where available, HLA class I and class II types were obtained from metadata supplied by the sample provider rather than from assay-based typing. What the study reported, not specific to this receptor: Clinical and demographic metadata were provided uncurated, with the amount varying by source and participant.

Whole blood was collected in K2EDTA tubes by collaborating institutions according to the institutions' own protocols. For TCRbeta analysis, collaborators shipped samples as frozen whole blood, isolated PBMCs, or DNA extracted from either of those sample types. The immunoSEQ Assay, a bias-controlled multiplex PCR, was used to amplify TCRbeta CDR3 regions from genomic DNA. The paper's processing steps were these. The number of nucleated cells in each sample was estimated from the amplification of reference gene primers within the assay. To quantify the absolute abundance of each unique TCRbeta CDR3 rearrangement, sequence reads were collapsed and filtered. For each sample, productive Simpson clonality was calculated by taking the square root of Simpson's diversity index across productive rearrangements. Imported from immuneACCESS, the table was reduced by TCRdb to in-frame sequences with V and J called. These copies leave out some clones; in studies compared against another copy, an unresolved V gene accounts for under half, and the cause of the remainder is not known. Clone size and the V and J calls come from that table; the DNA yielded D and trimming. Within this sample are tens of thousands of clones, with 82% of them counted one time only. The ten largest clonotypes hold roughly 2.5% of the sample.

The CDR3 numbers 11 residues from cysteine through phenylalanine. Only the CDR3 region is kept as DNA, spanning 33 bases read in frame from base 1. The CDR1 and CDR2 encoded by the germline V gene are SQVTM and ANQGSEA. Ends trimmed: V by 6 bases, J by 8 bases; bases unmatched to a gene: 1. The V and J genes are TRBV29-1 and TRBJ1-2; the central 12 bases match TRBD1. The source material was peripheral blood. The source is a woman aged 60 to 75 with acute or convalescent COVID-19. In nucleotides, the sequence is TGCAGCGTAGGGACAGGGGGCGGCTACACCTTC. Its translation reads: CSVGTGGGYTF.